The rows below give T cell receptor beta chains drawn from one sample of a study of long-term antiretroviral therapy in people with HIV. Generated by immunoSEQ multiplex PCR, the TCRdb table keeps only in-frame clones and is missing some. The sample includes around 28,000 clones, just over 85% of them seen just once. The sequencing used unsorted PBMCs, collected 0.8 years after starting antiretroviral therapy. All receptors derive from a woman aged 25-40 years with HIV. Both conserved end residues are part of each CDR3. Each record gives: J gene, D gene, V gene, clone size, CDR3 DNA, CDR3 protein. The D gene is left open where the match is weak. Only part of the rows carry a size: once, few, many, or a class if the clone is expanded.

j_gene: TRBJ2-2
d_gene: -
v_gene: TRBV7-7
abundance: -
CDR3nt: TGTGCCAGCAGCTCGCCGGAAGGGATGACCGGGGAGCTGTTTTTT
CDR3aa: CASSSPEGMTGELFF

j_gene: TRBJ2-5
d_gene: -
v_gene: TRBV20-1
abundance: -
CDR3nt: TGCAGTGCTAGTAAAGAGACCCAGTACTTC
CDR3aa: CSASKETQYF

j_gene: TRBJ2-5
d_gene: -
v_gene: TRBV5-1
abundance: -
CDR3nt: TGCGCCAGCAGCTTGGCCGGCGGGGCAGAGACCCAGTACTTC
CDR3aa: CASSLAGGAETQYF

j_gene: TRBJ1-6
d_gene: -
v_gene: TRBV11-2
abundance: -
CDR3nt: TGTGCCAGCAGGCGCAGGACAGCTTTTAATTCACCCCTCCACTTT
CDR3aa: CASRRRTAFNSPLHF

j_gene: TRBJ2-7
d_gene: TRBD2
v_gene: TRBV14
abundance: -
CDR3nt: TGTGCCAGCAGCCAAGAGACTAGCGGAGTCTACGAGCAGTACTTC
CDR3aa: CASSQETSGVYEQYF

j_gene: TRBJ2-7
d_gene: TRBD1
v_gene: TRBV11-2
abundance: -
CDR3nt: TGTGCCAGCAGCTTAGATGGGGGGACAGGGTCCGACGAGCAGTACTTC
CDR3aa: CASSLDGGTGSDEQYF

j_gene: TRBJ1-4
d_gene: -
v_gene: TRBV30
abundance: -
CDR3nt: TGTGCCTGGAGTGTACTAGGAAAGGGGTTTGAAAAACTGTTTTTT
CDR3aa: CAWSVLGKGFEKLFF

j_gene: TRBJ2-2
d_gene: TRBD1
v_gene: TRBV5-6
abundance: -
CDR3nt: TGTGCCAGCAGCTTGACCGGGACAGGTACCGGGGAGCTGTTTTTT
CDR3aa: CASSLTGTGTGELFF

j_gene: TRBJ1-5
d_gene: -
v_gene: TRBV10-2
abundance: -
CDR3nt: TGCGCCAGCAGTGAGTCGATCCTATCGCCCCAGCATTTT
CDR3aa: CASSESILSPQHF

j_gene: TRBJ2-3
d_gene: -
v_gene: TRBV4-2
abundance: -
CDR3nt: TGTGCCAGCAGCCAAGAAACTAGCCTTGCGCAGTATTTT
CDR3aa: CASSQETSLAQYF

j_gene: TRBJ2-2
d_gene: -
v_gene: TRBV10-3
abundance: -
CDR3nt: TGTGCCACCCCCGGGCGAAACACCGGGGAGCTGTTTTTT
CDR3aa: CATPGRNTGELFF

j_gene: TRBJ1-2
d_gene: -
v_gene: TRBV7-3
abundance: few
CDR3nt: TGTGCCAGCAGCTATCGGGCCGCTTCAAGTGGCTACACCTTC
CDR3aa: CASSYRAASSGYTF

j_gene: TRBJ1-3
d_gene: -
v_gene: TRBV30
abundance: -
CDR3nt: TGTGCCTGGTCAGACTGGAGCTCTGGAAACACCATATATTTT
CDR3aa: CAWSDWSSGNTIYF

j_gene: TRBJ2-5
d_gene: TRBD1
v_gene: TRBV7-9
abundance: -
CDR3nt: TGTGCCAGCAGCGATACAGGGGTGCGGGAGACCCAGTACTTC
CDR3aa: CASSDTGVRETQYF

j_gene: TRBJ2-2
d_gene: -
v_gene: TRBV9
abundance: few
CDR3nt: TGTGCCAGCAGCGTCTCCGGGGAGCTGTTTTTT
CDR3aa: CASSVSGELFF

j_gene: TRBJ1-2
d_gene: -
v_gene: TRBV6-5
abundance: few
CDR3nt: TGTGCCAGCAGTTACTCGATCCAGCGTGTGGTCGGCTACACCTTC
CDR3aa: CASSYSIQRVVGYTF

j_gene: TRBJ2-6
d_gene: -
v_gene: TRBV5-1
abundance: -
CDR3nt: TGCGCCAGCAGCGACCCATCCTCTGGGGCCAACGTCCTGACTTTC
CDR3aa: CASSDPSSGANVLTF

j_gene: TRBJ1-4
d_gene: -
v_gene: TRBV19
abundance: -
CDR3nt: TGTGCCAGTCGAGACGGCCCCATAACCCGAGGGGAACTGTTTTTT
CDR3aa: CASRDGPITRGELFF

j_gene: TRBJ2-1
d_gene: -
v_gene: TRBV29-1
abundance: -
CDR3nt: TGCAGCGCTGACTACAATGAGCAGTTCTTC
CDR3aa: CSADYNEQFF

j_gene: TRBJ2-1
d_gene: -
v_gene: TRBV11-1
abundance: -
CDR3nt: TGTGCCAGCAGCTTAGTCTCCAGCCGAGGGAACAATGAGCAGTTCTTC
CDR3aa: CASSLVSSRGNNEQFF

j_gene: TRBJ2-2
d_gene: -
v_gene: TRBV5-1
abundance: -
CDR3nt: TGCGCCAGCAGCACGCAGCCGGACAGCTCTACCGGGGAGCTGTTTTTT
CDR3aa: CASSTQPDSSTGELFF

j_gene: TRBJ1-2
d_gene: TRBD1
v_gene: TRBV9
abundance: -
CDR3nt: TGTGCCAGCAGCGTAATGGATAGGACAGGGGGCGCGATCGGCTACACCTTC
CDR3aa: CASSVMDRTGGAIGYTF

j_gene: TRBJ1-2
d_gene: TRBD1
v_gene: TRBV27
abundance: few
CDR3nt: TGTGCCAGCAGTAGTCCGGGACAGGGGTACTATGGCTACACCTTC
CDR3aa: CASSSPGQGYYGYTF

j_gene: TRBJ1-3
d_gene: TRBD1
v_gene: TRBV7-2
abundance: -
CDR3nt: TGTGCCAGCAGCTTGTCCGGCAGGGGGCTTGGAAACACCATATATTTT
CDR3aa: CASSLSGRGLGNTIYF

j_gene: TRBJ2-7
d_gene: TRBD1
v_gene: TRBV18
abundance: -
CDR3nt: TGTGCCAGCTCGGTGGACAGGAGCTCCTACGAGCAGTACTTC
CDR3aa: CASSVDRSSYEQYF

j_gene: TRBJ2-1
d_gene: -
v_gene: TRBV7-2
abundance: few
CDR3nt: TGTGCCAGCAGCTTAGAACGGGGGGCGCTTTATGAGCAGTTCTTC
CDR3aa: CASSLERGALYEQFF

j_gene: TRBJ2-2
d_gene: TRBD1
v_gene: TRBV7-9
abundance: -
CDR3nt: TGTGCCAGCAGCTACCGGGACAGGAACACCGGGGAGCTGTTTTTT
CDR3aa: CASSYRDRNTGELFF

j_gene: TRBJ2-1
d_gene: -
v_gene: TRBV4-1
abundance: -
CDR3nt: TGCGCCAGCAGCCAATTAATGAGATCCTACAATGAGCAGTTCTTC
CDR3aa: CASSQLMRSYNEQFF

j_gene: TRBJ1-6
d_gene: -
v_gene: TRBV10-2
abundance: -
CDR3nt: TGCGCCAGCAGTGAGCTGGGACGAGGTAATTCACCCCTCCACTTT
CDR3aa: CASSELGRGNSPLHF

j_gene: TRBJ2-5
d_gene: -
v_gene: TRBV6-1
abundance: -
CDR3nt: TGTGCCAGCAGTGAAGACGAGGGACAAGAGACCCAGTACTTC
CDR3aa: CASSEDEGQETQYF

j_gene: TRBJ2-3
d_gene: TRBD1
v_gene: TRBV9
abundance: -
CDR3nt: TGTGCCAGCAACCAAGGACAGGCCCGGGATACGCAGTATTTT
CDR3aa: CASNQGQARDTQYF